These 29 T cell receptor beta chains were all obtained from the same sample, sequenced in a study of CD8 T cells in ankylosing spondylitis. TCRdb processed the 5' RACE reads anew with MiXCR; each CDR3 protein has one entry. There are approximately 100,000 distinct CDR3 sequences in the sample; about 24% occur only once, and around an eighth lies in the top ten. The sample comprised synovial fluid, either unsorted or a sorted T cell fraction (not recorded which). These receptor sequences come from a male donor with ankylosing spondylitis.

CDR3 sequence reads: CAWSVIGVPSGSHNEQFF. CDR3 sequence (DNA): TGTGCCTGGAGTGTAATTGGGGTTCCTAGCGGGAGTCACAATGAGCAGTTCTTC. This rearrangement joins TRBV30 to TRBJ2-1; TRBD2 matches at 10 bases. Germline loops: CDR1 GTSNPN, CDR2 SVGIG (reference sequence). After removal of 0 bases from V and 5 bases from J, the junction contained 13 bases not matched to a gene. The CDR3 is made up of 18 amino acids.

A single count supports this clonotype. The CDR3 is CSVKIRDHEETQYF. The CDR3 DNA reads as TGCAGCGTAAAAATCCGGGACCACGAAGAGACCCAGTACTTC. The chain joins TRBV29-1 to TRBJ2-5; D tentatively fits TRBD1 or TRBD2 (5 bases each). The V gene's germline CDR1 is SQVTM and CDR2 ANQGSEA. This CDR3 contains 14 residues. With 6 bases removed from V and 3 bases from J, the gap between germline ends came to 17 bases. Together with reference TRBV29-1 and TRBJ2-5, the CDR3 gives the full variable domain: SAVISQKPSRDICQRGTSLTIQCQVDSQVTMMFWYRQQPGQSLTLIATANQGSEATYESGFVIDKFPISRPNLTFSTLTVSNMSPEDSSIYLCSVKIRDHEETQYFGPGTRLLVL.

CDR3 DNA: TGTGCCAGCAGCTTAATTCAGACAGGGAGGGAGACCCAGTACTTC. Amino acids: CASSLIQTGRETQYF. The V gene is TRBV7-2, the J gene TRBJ2-5; a weak D match, TRBD1 (7 bases). The CDR3 has 15 amino acids. From germline, CDR1 is SGHTA and CDR2 FQGNSA. The germline V and J ends were trimmed by 2 bases and 5 bases, with 15 bases remaining between them. The variable domain in full, completed from reference TRBV7-2 and TRBJ2-5, reads GAGVSQSPSNKVTEKGKDVELRCDPISGHTALYWYRQSLGQGLEFLIYFQGNSAPDKSGLPSDRFSAERTGGSVSTLTIQRTQQEDSAVYLCASSLIQTGRETQYFGPGTRLLVL.

The chain joins TRBV11-3 to TRBJ2-1; 12 bases match TRBD1. The CDR3 is made up of 15 amino acids. J was trimmed by 7 bases and V by 1 base; bases with no gene match: 2. Per germline, CDR1 SGHNT and CDR2 YENEEA. CDR3 amino acids: CASSLGDRGRNEQFF. The CDR3 nucleotides are TGTGCCAGCAGCTTAGGGGACAGGGGGCGGAATGAGCAGTTCTTC.

This clonotype was observed a handful of times. This rearrangement joins TRBV7-2 to TRBJ2-5, with a possible D match to TRBD1 (6 bases). The V gene lost 3 bases and the J gene lost 5 bases, with 13 bases spanning the gap. The germline V gene encodes CDR1 SGHTA and CDR2 FQGNSA. The CDR3 totals 14 residues. The CDR3 nucleotides are TGTGCCAGCAGCTTTCTGGCAGGGGTGGAGACCCAGTACTTC. Its protein product is CASSFLAGVETQYF.

The rearrangement links TRBV4-2 to TRBJ1-2; 10 nucleotides agree with TRBD1. The CDR3 spans 15 residues. Germline CDR1 reads LGHNA; CDR2 reads YNFKEQ. V was pared by 1 base and J by 5 bases, with 4 bases of the junction left unmatched. The CDR3 reads CASSQVGTGVYGYTF. The CDR3 DNA is TGTGCCAGCAGCCAAGTTGGGACAGGGGTATATGGCTACACCTTC.

This chain joins TRBV6-2 or TRBV6-3 and TRBJ2-2, with 8 bases matching TRBD1. Looked up from germline, CDR1 is MNHEY and CDR2 is SVGEGT. The J segment lost 6 bases and the V segment lost 2 bases, leaving 11 bases of the junction unmatched. The CDR3 extends over 17 amino acids. The chain's CDR3 is CASSYAGQVEGAGELFF. In DNA form, the CDR3 reads TGTGCCAGCAGTTACGCGGGACAGGTGGAGGGGGCCGGGGAGCTGTTTTTT.

The DNA for the CDR3 is TGCAGCGTGGACAGGGGGCGCGGTACGCAGTATTTT. This gives the protein CSVDRGRGTQYF. This chain links TRBV29-1 with TRBJ2-3; 11 bases agree with TRBD1. This CDR3 has 12 amino acids. From germline, CDR1 is SQVTM and CDR2 ANQGSEA. V trimming: 6 bases; J trimming: 8 bases; junction bases outside the gene matches: 4.

The chain recombines TRBV27 with TRBJ1-1; D might be TRBD1 (6 bases). The CDR3 runs 14 residues. Germline CDR1 and CDR2: MNHEY and SMNVEV (reference sequence). V was cut by 5 bases and J by 2 bases, with 12 bases left in between. CDR3 in DNA: TGTGCCAGCAGTCCTACAGGGTATAACACTGAAGCTTTCTTT. This codes for CASSPTGYNTEAFF.

This clonotype was detected ten times or more. The rearrangement links TRBV5-1 to TRBJ1-1, with 7 bases lining up with TRBD1. The CDR3 runs to 16 residues. V shed 6 bases, J shed 2 bases, and the junction held 13 bases outside the gene matches. Germline CDR1 reads SGHRS; CDR2 reads YFSETQ. The CDR3 coding sequence is TGCGCCAGCAACCAAGGGGGCGCGTTTAGTAACACTGAAGCTTTCTTT. Amino acids: CASNQGGAFSNTEAFF.

This clonotype has just a few counts. This chain uses TRBV5-1 with TRBJ1-5; D is unclear. Per the germline V gene, CDR1 is SGHRS and CDR2 is YFSETQ. This CDR3 is 13 amino acids long. Deletions cut 1 base from V and 7 bases from J, with 9 bases between. DNA for the CDR3: TGCGCCAGCAGCTTGACGGGGAGACAGCCCCAGCATTTT. This sequence encodes CASSLTGRQPQHF.

Comment on this clonotype: Given a much more abundant clone one base away, this may be a read error. The chain recombines TRBV12-3 or TRBV12-4 with TRBJ2-3, with TRBD2 matching over 10 bases. This CDR3 has 18 amino acids. The CDR3 DNA is TGTACCAGCAGTTTACCTAGCGGGAGTGCTCGGATCACAGATACGCAGTATTTT. Protein: CTSSLPSGSARITDTQYF.

This clonotype is medium-sized. The chain couples TRBV12-3 or TRBV12-4 to TRBJ2-2, with 7 bases matching TRBD1. The CDR3 length is 15 residues. With 6 bases clipped from V and 2 bases from J, the junction kept 6 bases outside the gene matches. CDR3 amino acids: CASRDHRGNTGELFF. CDR3 in DNA: TGTGCCAGCAGGGACCACAGGGGAAACACCGGGGAGCTGTTTTTT.

The chain links TRBV5-1 to TRBJ2-3; perhaps TRBD1 as D (7 bases). The CDR3 covers 14 residues. Between the trimmed V and J ends, which lost 5 bases and 3 bases, there was a span of 13 bases. The germline CDR1 and CDR2 sequences are SGHRS and YFSETQ. CDR3: CASRGGGATDTQYF. Written as DNA, the CDR3 is TGCGCCAGCAGAGGAGGGGGCGCAACAGATACGCAGTATTTT. The full variable domain, completed using reference TRBV5-1 and TRBJ2-3, is KAGVTQTPRYLIKTRGQQVTLSCSPISGHRSVSWYQQTPGQGLQFLFEYFSETQRNKGNFPGRFSGRQFSNSRSEMNVSTLELGDSALYLCASRGGGATDTQYFGPGTRLTVL.

This chain links TRBV11-2 with TRBJ1-1; no reliable D call. The CDR3 runs to 16 residues. The V and J ends lost 5 bases and 7 bases respectively, with 23 bases between them. Germline CDR1 and CDR2: SGHAT and FQNNGV. DNA of the CDR3: TGTGCCAGCAGCCCAATTGGAGGATACAAACAAGGTGAAGCTTTCTTT. Translated, it gives CASSPIGGYKQGEAFF.

There are a few counts of this clonotype. The V call is TRBV6-2 or TRBV6-3, the J call TRBJ2-7; tentative D call: TRBD2 (6 bases). The CDR3 has 15 amino acids. The V end was cut by 5 bases, the J end by 7 bases, with 21 bases between. Germline CDR1 is MNHEY and CDR2 is SVGEGT. The CDR3 sequence: CASSKHSGSSKEQYF. In DNA, the CDR3 is TGTGCCAGCAGTAAACACTCCGGGAGCTCCAAGGAGCAGTACTTC.

The chain is built from TRBV28 and TRBJ1-2; unclear D gene. CDR1 MDHEN and CDR2 SYDVKM come from the germline V gene. V was shortened by 5 bases and J by 3 bases, with 16 bases between the two germline ends. This CDR3 has 15 amino acids. In nucleotides, the CDR3 is TGTGCCAGCAGTAGGGAGGCAAACCCGTACTATGGCTACACCTTC. Its translation is CASSREANPYYGYTF.

This clonotype has a handful of counts. The rearrangement links TRBV19 to TRBJ1-1; D ambiguous. CDR3 length: 13 residues. Trimming took 10 bases from V and 10 from J, leaving 22 bases between them. CDR1 is LNHDA, CDR2 SQIVND, per germline (reference sequence). Here the CDR3 reads CATVRDEIFRAFF. The CDR3 region has the DNA TGTGCCACAGTCCGAGACGAGATATTCAGAGCTTTCTTT. Filled out from reference TRBV19 and TRBJ1-1, the complete variable domain reads DGGITQSPKYLFRKEGQNVTLSCEQNLNHDAMYWYRQDPGQGLRLIYYSQIVNDFQKGDIAEGYSVSREKKESFPLTVTSAQKNPTAFYLCATVRDEIFRAFFGQGTRLTVV.

This chain joins TRBV12-3 or TRBV12-4 and TRBJ2-3; D is tentatively TRBD1 or TRBD2 (5 bases each). The CDR3 runs 14 residues. The V and J ends lost 3 bases and 2 bases respectively, with 9 bases between them. In nucleotides, the CDR3 is TGTGCCAGCAGTTTTGGGGGTCCCACAGATACGCAGTATTTT. Translating gives CASSFGGPTDTQYF.

The V gene is TRBV12-3 or TRBV12-4, the J gene TRBJ2-2, with D perhaps being TRBD1 or TRBD2 (7 bases each). The CDR3 runs to 14 residues. V was cut by 11 bases and J by 5 bases, with 18 bases left in between. CDR3 loop: CAQGGGSRTGELFF. CDR3 bases: TGTGCCCAGGGGGGCGGGAGTAGAACCGGGGAGCTGTTTTTT.

This clonotype was seen more than once but under ten times. The genes are TRBV6-1 and TRBJ2-5; TRBD1 might be the D (5 bases). Trimming pared 2 bases from V and 9 bases from J, leaving 19 bases between. Germline CDR1 MNHNS, CDR2 SASEGT. The CDR3 has 15 amino acids. CDR3 sequence reads: CASSEIARALGAQYF. The CDR3 bases are TGTGCCAGCAGTGAAATCGCCAGGGCCCTAGGTGCCCAGTACTTC.

In the case of this clonotype: Compared with germline, one end of the junction differs, possibly owing to a read error. This rearrangement joins TRBV3-1 to TRBJ2-5; 8 positions match TRBD2. This CDR3 is 19 amino acids long. Germline V gene lookup returns CDR1 LGHDT and CDR2 YNNKEL (reference sequence). DNA for the CDR3: TGTGCCTGCAGCCAGGAGGGACTCTCGGGACTAGGGGACCAAGAGACCCAGTACTTC. Its translation is CACSQEGLSGLGDQETQYF.

The chain employs TRBV7-9 and TRBJ2-2, with D possibly TRBD2 on 6 matching bases. The V and J ends lost 5 bases and 3 bases respectively, with 19 bases between them. The germline gives CDR1 SEHNR, CDR2 FQNEAQ (reference sequence). This CDR3 contains 17 residues. In DNA form, the CDR3 reads TGTGCCAGCAGCCCCCTCGGTGGAGGGGAGGACACCGGGGAGCTGTTTTTT. It yields the protein CASSPLGGGEDTGELFF.

This clonotype was observed a few times. The chain employs TRBV3-1 and TRBJ2-7; 7 bases line up with TRBD1. Losses at the gene ends were 0 bases for V and 3 bases for J; bases not matched to a gene: 11. Looked up from germline, CDR1 is LGHDT and CDR2 is YNNKEL (reference sequence). This CDR3 spans 17 amino acids. The chain's CDR3 is CASSQDLQTGTDYEQYF. The CDR3 nucleotides are TGTGCCAGCAGCCAAGATTTACAAACCGGGACAGACTACGAGCAGTACTTC.

The J gene is TRBJ2-4, the V gene TRBV2; 11 bases fit TRBD2. The germline CDR1 and CDR2 sequences are SNHLY and FYNNEI. The CDR3 is 18 residues long. J was trimmed by 1 base and V by 8 bases; bases with no gene match: 13. The CDR3 region has the DNA TGTGCCAGCGACGGGGAACTAGCGGGAGATGAGGCCAAAAACATTCAGTACTTC. Its protein product is CASDGELAGDEAKNIQYF.

This clonotype was picked up a small number of times. The chain has TRBV28 and TRBJ1-1; perhaps TRBD1 as D (5 bases). The V gene's germline CDR1 is MDHEN and CDR2 SYDVKM. The CDR3 is 14 amino acids. Trimming removed 0 bases at V and 4 bases at J, with 9 bases between. The CDR3 bases are TGTGCCAGCAGTTTATGGGGGGGGAGCACTGAAGCTTTCTTT. As protein: CASSLWGGSTEAFF. The complete variable domain, with remaining parts taken from reference TRBV28 and TRBJ1-1, reads DVKVTQSSRYLVKRTGEKVFLECVQDMDHENMFWYRQDPGLGLRLIYFSYDVKMKEKGDIPEGYSVSREKKERFSLILESASTNQTSMYLCASSLWGGSTEAFFGQGTRLTVV.

The V and J genes are TRBV27 and TRBJ1-2; perhaps TRBD1 as D (6 bases). V shed 6 bases and J shed 9 bases, with 14 bases lying between them. CDR3 size: 12 residues. From germline, CDR1 is MNHEY and CDR2 SMNVEV (reference sequence). CDR3 bases: TGTGCCAGCAGCGCGGACAGAACGAGCTACACCTTC. Translated, it gives CASSADRTSYTF.

For this clonotype: A single base separates this from a much larger clone, so it may be a read error. V usage is TRBV2 and J usage is TRBJ1-2; D is ambiguous. The CDR3 has 14 residues. The germline gives CDR1 SNHLY, CDR2 FYNNEI. CDR3 nucleotides: TGTGCCAGCACCGAAACACGACCTCACTATCGCTACACCTTC. This codes for CASTETRPHYRYTF.

Only a few counts were recorded for this clonotype. The chain recombines TRBV20-1 with TRBJ1-1; 9 nucleotides line up with TRBD1. With 3 bases clipped from V and 4 bases from J, the junction kept 6 bases outside the gene matches. The CDR3 runs 14 residues. Germline loops: CDR1 DFQATT, CDR2 SNEGSKA (reference sequence). CDR3 protein: CSASFGTGSTEAFF. The CDR3 DNA reads TGCAGTGCTAGTTTTGGGACAGGGTCCACTGAAGCTTTCTTT.